These T cell receptor beta chains were read from a single sample in a study of blood T cells in healthy people across ages. TCRdb analysed the 5' RACE reads with MiXCR anew, one entry per CDR3 protein. The sample shows 550,000 to 800,000 distinct CDR3 sequences, approximately 30% of them seen only once. The sample consisted of blood. Every receptor here comes from an elderly woman in good health. The CDR3 runs from the conserved cysteine through the conserved F or W. D genes are given only for firm matches. The listing skips clone size in some rows; elsewhere it reads once, few, many or a size class.

size	D	V	J	DNA	CDR3
many	TRBD1	TRBV3-1	TRBJ2-7	TGTGCCAGCAGCACCGGGACAGTCACCTACGAGCAGTACTTC	CASSTGTVTYEQYF
many	.	TRBV2	TRBJ2-7	TGTGCCAGCAGGGGGACCTCCTACGAGCAGTACTTC	CASRGTSYEQYF
few	.	TRBV6-2/TRBV6-3	TRBJ1-1	TGTGCCAGCAGTTTTTGGTCCAGGGGGAACACTGAAGCTTTCTTT	CASSFWSRGNTEAFF
few	.	TRBV28	TRBJ1-1	TGTGCCAGCAGCCTGTTAGGGGCTGGGGTGAACACTGAAGCTTTCTTT	CASSLLGAGVNTEAFF
.	.	TRBV4-3	TRBJ2-7	TGCGCCAGCAGCCAAGATACCTACTACGAGCAGTACTTC	CASSQDTYYEQYF
many	.	TRBV10-3	TRBJ2-3	TGTGCCATCAGTACCGGGACCCGAACCTTCACAGATACGCAGTATTTT	CAISTGTRTFTDTQYF
.	.	TRBV7-9	TRBJ2-5	TGTGCCAGCAGCCTGTCCGGGGATTACCAAGAGACCCAGTACTTC	CASSLSGDYQETQYF
many	TRBD1	TRBV5-1	TRBJ2-7	TGCGCCAGCAGCTTGACAGGGGGCGGGTACGAGCAGTACTTC	CASSLTGGGYEQYF
.	TRBD1	TRBV20-1	TRBJ1-5	TGCAGTGCTGGTGGGACAGCTAGCAATCAGCCCCAGCATTTT	CSAGGTASNQPQHF
many	TRBD1	TRBV5-1	TRBJ1-2	TGCGCCAGCAGCTTGGGGGACAGGCTCGTGGATGGCTACACCTTC	CASSLGDRLVDGYTF
many	.	TRBV20-1	TRBJ2-1	TGCAGTGCGACCCCTCTCTACAATGAGCAGTTCTTC	CSATPLYNEQFF
many	.	TRBV7-9	TRBJ1-2	TGTGCCAGCAGCCTGGGAACCGTGCTAACCTATGGCTACACCTTC	CASSLGTVLTYGYTF
.	TRBD2	TRBV3-1	TRBJ2-3	TGTGCCAGCAGCTTGGAACTAGCGGCTAGCACAGATACGCAGTATTTT	CASSLELAASTDTQYF
many	TRBD2	TRBV5-1	TRBJ2-1	TGCGCCAGCAGCTTGGCCGTGGGGGGGAGCGATGAGCAGTTCTTC	CASSLAVGGSDEQFF
many	TRBD1	TRBV27	TRBJ2-1	TGTGCCAGCAGTCCATCCGGGACAGGGAACCCTAATGAGCAGTTCTTC	CASSPSGTGNPNEQFF
.	.	TRBV20-1	TRBJ1-2	TGCAGTGCTAGGGAGGGTAAAGGCTTCTATGGCTACACCTTC	CSAREGKGFYGYTF
.	TRBD1	TRBV29-1	TRBJ1-4	TGCAGCGTCTCAGGGGGTGAAAAACTGTTTTTT	CSVSGGEKLFF
.	.	TRBV11-2	TRBJ1-3	TGTGCCAGCAGCACCCTACAGGCCTACTCTGGAAACACCATATATTTT	CASSTLQAYSGNTIYF
many	.	TRBV25-1	TRBJ2-5	TGTGCCAGCAGTCAGGGAAACGCCTTCCAAGAGACCCAGTACTTC	CASSQGNAFQETQYF
many	.	TRBV27	TRBJ2-7	TGTGCCAGCAGCCCCACGGCGGGGAGCGACGAGCAGTACTTC	CASSPTAGSDEQYF
many	TRBD1	TRBV12-3/TRBV12-4	TRBJ2-5	TGTGCCAGCAGTATCGCGACAGGGGAATGGGAGACCCAGTACTTC	CASSIATGEWETQYF
few	.	TRBV7-2	TRBJ2-4	TGTGCCAGCAGCTTAGAAGGGGCCTCGGGGAACATTCAGTACTTC	CASSLEGASGNIQYF
.	.	TRBV6-5	TRBJ2-2	TGTGCCAGCACCATGGGGGGGCTGACGAACACCGGGGAGCTGTTTTTT	CASTMGGLTNTGELFF
many	.	TRBV29-1	TRBJ2-3	TGCAGCGTTGAGCAGGGAATAGATACGCAGTATTTT	CSVEQGIDTQYF
many	.	TRBV14	TRBJ2-7	TGTGCCAGCAGCCACGGAGTCTACGAGCAGTACTTC	CASSHGVYEQYF
.	.	TRBV3-1	TRBJ2-3	TGTGCCAGCAGCCAAGTCGGCAGTTATTGGGATACGCAGTATTTT	CASSQVGSYWDTQYF
.	TRBD1	TRBV29-1	TRBJ1-2	TGCAGCGTTGAGGCGACAGGGGGAAGCGGCTACACCTTC	CSVEATGGSGYTF
.	.	TRBV11-3	TRBJ2-7	TGTGCCAGCAGCTTAAGAGGGGTTGAGCAGTACTTC	CASSLRGVEQYF
.	TRBD1	TRBV5-8	TRBJ2-7	TGTGCCCGCAGCACTCCGGGACAGGGCTTCGCGGGGGAGCAGTACTTC	CARSTPGQGFAGEQYF
many	.	TRBV6-5	TRBJ1-2	TGTGCCAGCAGCGTATCACCGACTTCAACGAGGGGCTACACCTTC	CASSVSPTSTRGYTF
many	.	TRBV7-3	TRBJ2-7	TGTGCCAGCAGCTTAATAATAACGGTCTACGAGCAGTACTTC	CASSLIITVYEQYF
.	.	TRBV7-8	TRBJ2-1	TGTGCCAGCAGCCGAAACCCGGAGGGCGGTGAGCAGTTCTTC	CASSRNPEGGEQFF
.	.	TRBV12-3/TRBV12-4	TRBJ2-1	TGTGCCAGCAGTTTAAACCGTTGGAATGAGCAGTTCTTC	CASSLNRWNEQFF
.	TRBD2	TRBV4-2	TRBJ2-3	TGTGCCAGCAGCCAAGGGGTAGCGGGGGGCCCCAGCACAGATACGCAGTATTTT	CASSQGVAGGPSTDTQYF
.	.	TRBV7-2	TRBJ2-7	TGTGCCAGCAGCTGGGGCAGGACCTACGAGCAGTACTTC	CASSWGRTYEQYF
many	.	TRBV7-8	TRBJ1-2	TGTGCCAGCAGCTTAGCGGACCACCGGGGCTACACCTTC	CASSLADHRGYTF
.	TRBD2	TRBV30	TRBJ2-1	TGTGCCTGGAGTGAGTTAACTAGCGCCTACTCCTACAATGAGCAGGTCTTC	CAWSELTSAYSYNEQVF
.	.	TRBV29-1	TRBJ2-4	TGCAGCGTTGAAGCCTCCCTCAAAAACATTCAGTACTTC	CSVEASLKNIQYF
many	TRBD1	TRBV7-2	TRBJ1-6	TGTGCCAGCAGCCCGACCGGGACAGCCCCTAATTCACCCCTCCACTTT	CASSPTGTAPNSPLHF
few	.	TRBV7-2	TRBJ2-7	TGTGCCAGCAGCCCGACTAGGTCCTACGAGCAGTACTTC	CASSPTRSYEQYF
.	.	TRBV12-3/TRBV12-4	TRBJ1-1	TGTGCCAGCAGTTTAGGTTGGAGTGGCACTGAAGCTTTCTTT	CASSLGWSGTEAFF
.	TRBD1	TRBV20-1	TRBJ1-2	TGCAGTGCTAGATCCCGGGACAGGGGGAACTATGGCTACACCTTC	CSARSRDRGNYGYTF
few	TRBD2	TRBV7-9	TRBJ2-1	TGTGCCCGCAGCCAAGGACTAGCGGGGCCCTTCAATGAGCAGTTCTTC	CARSQGLAGPFNEQFF
many	.	TRBV6-2/TRBV6-3	TRBJ2-7	TGTGCCAGCAGAACGCAGCCGACGGGTCCCCCAGTCTACGAGCAGTACTTC	CASRTQPTGPPVYEQYF
.	.	TRBV10-1	TRBJ1-2	TGCGCCAGCAGTCCAGGGGTCGGCTATGGCTACACCTTC	CASSPGVGYGYTF
.	TRBD1	TRBV5-6	TRBJ1-5	TGTGCCAGCCGCTCCCTTATGAAGGGGGCTGGTCAGCCCCAGCATTTT	CASRSLMKGAGQPQHF
few	TRBD1	TRBV5-1	TRBJ1-1	TGCGCCAGCAGCTTGGACAGCCACGGGACAGGGATTTTTACCACTGAAGCTTTCTTT	CASSLDSHGTGIFTTEAFF
.	.	TRBV4-2	TRBJ1-1	TGTGCCTGCAGCCAAGATAAGGTGGGGGGAAGGGCTTTCTTT	CACSQDKVGGRAFF
many	TRBD1	TRBV29-1	TRBJ1-2	TGCAGCGTTGAGTCAGGGGGGCTATATGGCTACACCTTC	CSVESGGLYGYTF